This TCR beta chain was sequenced for a study of regulatory T cells in long-lasting Graves disease. Note on this clonotype: The antigen remains unidentified.

To make TCR beta libraries, researchers used iRepertoire HTBI primers and Arm-PCR of CDR3 regions. A single record per CDR3 protein comes from TCRdb applying MiXCR to the multiplex PCR reads. The sample carries roughly 400,000 distinct CDR3 sequences, over 15% recorded once. Noted time point: newly diagnosed GD, antithyroid drugs for less than 3 months. From PBMCs, RNA was extracted and then used to make the TCR library. Graves' disease diagnoses followed American Thyroid Association guidelines. Trimming took 3 bases from V and 9 from J, leaving 15 bases between them. The CDR3 runs 14 residues. From germline, CDR1 is MGHRA and CDR2 YSYEKL. Findings of the study overall: TRBV28, TRBJ1-2 and TRBJ2-5 were segments that persistent disease favored.

This sample also belongs to another study, concerning T cells in Graves' hyperthyroidism and ophthalmopathy. That work contributes: A set of HTBI primers served as the primers for a first-round RT-PCR of the TCR CDR3. Most clonotypes expanded in thyroid above 0.001 were likewise present in blood.

This receptor was taken from a woman under 30 with Graves disease. V is TRBV4-1 and J is TRBJ1-5, with D uncertain. The source was peripheral blood mononuclear cells (PBMCs), collected at new diagnosis, from a patient treated with antithyroid drugs. CDR3 loop: CASSQDPTMAPQHF. Written as DNA, the CDR3 is TGCGCCAGCAGCCAGGATCCCACAATGGCGCCCCAGCATTTT.